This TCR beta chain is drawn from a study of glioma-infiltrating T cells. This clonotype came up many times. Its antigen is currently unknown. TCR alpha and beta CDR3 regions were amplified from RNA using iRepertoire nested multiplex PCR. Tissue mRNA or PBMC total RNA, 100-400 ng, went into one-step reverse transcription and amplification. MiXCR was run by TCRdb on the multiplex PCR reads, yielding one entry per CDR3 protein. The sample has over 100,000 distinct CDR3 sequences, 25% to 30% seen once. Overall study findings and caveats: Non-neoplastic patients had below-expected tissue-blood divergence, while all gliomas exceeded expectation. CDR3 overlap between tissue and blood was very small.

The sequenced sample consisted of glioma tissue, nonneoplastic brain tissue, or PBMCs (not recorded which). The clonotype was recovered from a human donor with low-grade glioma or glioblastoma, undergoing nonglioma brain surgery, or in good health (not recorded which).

The CDR3 spells CASSPPGATNEKLFF. The CDR3 DNA reads as TGTGCCAGCAGCCCTCCAGGGGCAACTAATGAAAAACTGTTTTTT. This chain links TRBV5-4 with TRBJ1-4; weak D call: TRBD1 (6 bases). Trimming removed 4 bases at V and 0 bases at J, with 10 bases between. This CDR3 contains 15 residues. CDR1 is SGHNT and CDR2 is YYREEE in the germline V gene (reference sequence).